This record looks at one TCR beta chain sequence and its context. What this receptor recognizes is not known. Base qualities were left out, and no much larger clone turns up one base away. These data originate in a study of beta chain features in type 1 diabetes listed by TCRdb under 2018. A note on the overall study: No differences in mean age, gender distribution, total cell number or subset yield were found between patients and healthy donors. A total of about 100,000,000 sorted cells were examined across all samples, and RNA yield correlated strongly with the number of cells per subset. The study compared the TCRB repertoires of sorted circulating CD4+ T cell subsets in recently diagnosed type 1 diabetes patients with those in matched healthy donors. Naive and central memory subsets were obtained from all 30 or so donors, but regulatory and stem cell-like memory subsets were isolated from only 8 patients and roughly 8 healthy donors. What the work shows at the level of the full study, not this receptor alone: PCR may preferentially amplify shorter templates, but because patient and control samples were amplified and corrected together, any resulting skew would affect both groups equally. In all four CD4+ subsets, TCRB CDR3 length was moderately but significantly shorter in type 1 diabetes patients. Naive, central memory and regulatory TCRB repertoires appeared to be more alike among patients than among healthy donors. Because cDNA rather than genomic DNA was sequenced, highly expressing activated cells could have been over-represented, although no difference in activation and CD3 levels was found between groups. Only small numbers of individuals were included in the HLA sub-analyses, which left unresolved whether HLA type had any influence on TCRB rearrangement. Fewer insertions and more nucleotide deletions at VDJ recombination sites were observed in patients with type 1 diabetes, implying thymic rearrangement abnormalities.

V was cut back by 2 bases and J by 2 bases, leaving a gap of 4 bases between them. Per the germline V gene, SGHTA is the CDR1 and FQGNSA is the CDR2. The CDR3 spans 12 residues, from the cysteine through the phenylalanine. Only CDR3 DNA is held: 36 bases, read in frame from base 1. Each donor gave one peripheral blood draw, approximately 110 mL on average, collected into heparinised tubes. Naive, central memory, regulatory and stem cell-like memory CD4+ T cells were sorted on a BD FACSAria II using a panel including CD45RO, CCR7, CD25, CD127, CD95 and CD27. Every sorted population had a purity above 98%. Right away, PBMCs were isolated by Lymphoprep density gradient centrifugation and were stained directly, with no culture step. So that batch effects would be minimized, each experiment stained and sorted samples in pairs, pairing one healthy donor with one patient. The entire amount of isolated RNA was reverse transcribed using the High Capacity cDNA Reverse Transcription Kit, so the sequenced TCRB transcripts were expressed ones. Deep immunoSEQ sequencing was performed on naive, central memory and regulatory T cell samples, with an average of approximately 3.9 million total reads per sample. After sorted cells were lysed in RLT buffer, RNA was extracted with DNase-treated RNeasy Micro or Mini kits, with the choice depending on cell number. Each cell subset was processed on its own to prevent cross-contamination, while patient and healthy donor samples were processed together. The immunoSEQ multiplex PCR was used to amplify TCRB sequences from cDNA, generating 87-bp fragments that spanned the CDR3 region. The amplicons were sequenced using the Illumina HiSeq platform. From the authors' description of their analysis: Synthetic template baselines were used to correct PCR bias computationally, reads within Hamming distance 2 were collapsed together, and singletons that could not be merged were discarded. Reads were aligned against IMGT so that V, D and J genes, CDR3 length and insertions or deletions at six rearrangement sites could be assigned. Within each subset, clonotype counts were normalized to the number of sorted cells before true diversity and Gini coefficients were calculated with the tcR R package. The overlap coefficient, calculated on TCRB nucleotide sequences, was used to measure repertoire sharing. The immuneACCESS repertoire file appears here via TCRdb, limited to in-frame rearrangements. These files lack a portion of the clones; in checked studies, under half of the deficit traces to unresolved V genes, and the cause of the others is not known. V and J calls and clone size follow that table, whereas D and trimming were derived from the DNA. In all, the sample holds around 300,000 clones, and 8% of those were seen once. The top ten hold roughly 1% of the sample.

In this chain, TRBV7-2 is recombined with TRBJ2-7; confidence is insufficient to name the D gene. The sequencing sample was made of central memory CD4+ T cells from blood. This sequence was found in a woman aged 18-29 years in good health. DNA sequence: TGTGCCAGCAGCTTAAACCCCTACGAGCAGTACTTC. This yields the protein CASSLNPYEQYF. The CDR3, completed at both ends by the reference TRBV7-2 and TRBJ2-7 genes, gives the full variable domain GAGVSQSPSNKVTEKGKDVELRCDPISGHTALYWYRQSLGQGLEFLIYFQGNSAPDKSGLPSDRFSAERTGGSVSTLTIQRTQQEDSAVYLCASSLNPYEQYFGPGTRLTVT.